The rows below give T cell receptor beta chains drawn from one sample of a study of blood T cells in healthy people across ages. MiXCR, run by TCRdb on the 5' RACE reads, gives a single entry per CDR3 protein. The sample holds 660,000 or so distinct CDR3 sequences, 58% seen once. Material: blood. The receptors come from a man aged 55 to 70 in good health. Each CDR3 is given with its conserved first and last residue. D genes are given only for firm matches.

D gene	V gene	CDR3 protein
TRBD2	TRBV11-2	CASSPPWGLPQETQYF
TRBD2	TRBV12-3/TRBV12-4	CASSLWGLDQETQYF
TRBD2	TRBV27	CASSLSGNGETQYF
NA	TRBV5-1	CASSLRTGSTYEQYF
NA	TRBV28	CASSPPRRSETQYF
NA	TRBV20-1	CSALEQGFSYEQYF
NA	TRBV12-3/TRBV12-4	CASSPTGLGRKNEQFF
TRBD1	TRBV7-9	CASSARDRGLYQETQYF
TRBD2	TRBV10-3	CAIRGLAGGYNEQFF
NA	TRBV5-6	CASSPPGGQRTLAFF
TRBD2	TRBV9	CASSAPVAGGPQETQYF
NA	TRBV7-2	CASSQGGREPYEQYF
TRBD1	TRBV2	CASSERGTALYEQYF
NA	TRBV5-5	CASSWGASQPQHF
NA	TRBV18	CASSPQAQASGANVLTF
TRBD2	TRBV10-1	CASSDGQRGGTSGELFF
TRBD2	TRBV5-1	CASSLEGWPSGGQDTQYF
NA	TRBV4-2	CASSQDWGSAYEQYF
TRBD2	TRBV18	CASSESGAREQYF
NA	TRBV24-1	CATSDSQGWVNEQFF
TRBD2	TRBV12-3/TRBV12-4	CASSFSSGGAYNEQFF
NA	TRBV7-9	CASSLGLVKETQYF
TRBD1	TRBV14	CASSPRQGYMNTGELFF
NA	TRBV7-2	CASSLALATVYNEQFF
NA	TRBV12-3/TRBV12-4	CASSFQQGAQYF
NA	TRBV18	CASSKEVRYEQYF
NA	TRBV7-2	CASSPSGWETQYF
TRBD1	TRBV5-1	CASSLDRGLSGYTF
TRBD2	TRBV20-1	CSARLLGLAGGLSYNEQFF
NA	TRBV29-1	CSVSGRGETQYF
TRBD2	TRBV12-3/TRBV12-4	CASSLMRGSADTQYF
TRBD1	TRBV12-3/TRBV12-4	CASSRGTGGTGYTF
TRBD1	TRBV2	CASSREGGLFF